These T cell receptor beta chains were read from a single sample in a study of T cell responses to AZD1222 COVID-19 vaccine. Clones were read by immunoSEQ multiplex PCR, and TCRdb kept only the in-frame ones, dropping some. The table has some 170,000 clones, approximately 90% seen once. The input for sequencing was peripheral blood, taken on day 0 of AZD1222 vaccination. Receptors were obtained from an adult in good health. The CDR3 runs from the conserved cysteine through the conserved F or W. D genes are given only for firm matches. Clone size is not always given. Where it is, it says once, few, many or a class for expanded clones.

V gene: TRBV19; D gene: TRBD1; J gene: TRBJ2-4; clone size: -; CDR3 DNA: TGTGCCAGTAAGCCGGGACAGGGATCCAAAAACATTCAGTACTTC; CDR3 protein: CASKPGQGSKNIQYF
V gene: TRBV30; D gene: -; J gene: TRBJ1-5; clone size: -; CDR3 DNA: TGTGCCTGGAGTGTAGATAGGGGGAATCAGCCCCAGCATTTT; CDR3 protein: CAWSVDRGNQPQHF
V gene: TRBV2; D gene: -; J gene: TRBJ1-3; clone size: -; CDR3 DNA: TGTGCCAGCAGTGAAGCAACGCAAGGAAACACCATATATTTT; CDR3 protein: CASSEATQGNTIYF
V gene: TRBV5-5; D gene: -; J gene: TRBJ1-3; clone size: -; CDR3 DNA: TGTGCCAGCAGCTTGTGGATGGGGACAACTGGAAACACCATATATTTT; CDR3 protein: CASSLWMGTTGNTIYF
V gene: TRBV7-9; D gene: TRBD1; J gene: TRBJ1-1; clone size: -; CDR3 DNA: TGTGCCAGCAGCTTAGTAGGCAGGGGGGTCTTGAACACTGAAGCTTTCTTT; CDR3 protein: CASSLVGRGVLNTEAFF
V gene: TRBV5-1; D gene: TRBD1; J gene: TRBJ2-7; clone size: -; CDR3 DNA: TGCGCCAGCAGCCCCGGGACAGGGGACTACGAGCAGTACTTC; CDR3 protein: CASSPGTGDYEQYF
V gene: TRBV7-6; D gene: TRBD2; J gene: TRBJ2-1; clone size: -; CDR3 DNA: TGTGCCAGCAGCTTAATGGCGGGAGGCTCCTACAATGAGCAGTTCTTC; CDR3 protein: CASSLMAGGSYNEQFF
V gene: TRBV5-4; D gene: TRBD1; J gene: TRBJ1-2; clone size: -; CDR3 DNA: TGTGCCAGCACCGTCGTGGGACAGCGAAGCTATGGCTACACCTTC; CDR3 protein: CASTVVGQRSYGYTF
V gene: TRBV6-4; D gene: TRBD2; J gene: TRBJ2-5; clone size: -; CDR3 DNA: TGTGCCAGCAGCGGGACTAGCGGGAGGAGGGCCAAAGAGACCCAGTACTTC; CDR3 protein: CASSGTSGRRAKETQYF
V gene: TRBV7-8; D gene: -; J gene: TRBJ1-5; clone size: -; CDR3 DNA: TGTGCCAGCAGCTTAGTTGGGACACTTAATCAGCCCCAGCATTTT; CDR3 protein: CASSLVGTLNQPQHF
V gene: TRBV7-9; D gene: -; J gene: TRBJ2-4; clone size: -; CDR3 DNA: TGTGCCAGCAGCCAAAGGACAGAAAACATTCAGTACTTC; CDR3 protein: CASSQRTENIQYF
V gene: TRBV12-5; D gene: TRBD2; J gene: TRBJ2-7; clone size: -; CDR3 DNA: TGTGCTAGTGGTTTGGTACAGGGACTAGCGGGTTACGAGCAGTACTTC; CDR3 protein: CASGLVQGLAGYEQYF
V gene: TRBV10-3; D gene: -; J gene: TRBJ2-7; clone size: -; CDR3 DNA: TGTGCCATCGCACAAACGGTGGGCTACGAGCAGTACTTC; CDR3 protein: CAIAQTVGYEQYF
V gene: TRBV12-3/TRBV12-4; D gene: -; J gene: TRBJ1-5; clone size: -; CDR3 DNA: TGTGCCAGCGGTGGGAAGGGTCAGCCCCAGCATTTT; CDR3 protein: CASGGKGQPQHF
V gene: TRBV18; D gene: -; J gene: TRBJ2-2; clone size: -; CDR3 DNA: TGTGCCAGCTCACCAAGAAGCGCCGTGAAGACCGGGGAGCTGTTTTTT; CDR3 protein: CASSPRSAVKTGELFF
V gene: TRBV12-5; D gene: TRBD1; J gene: TRBJ1-6; clone size: once; CDR3 DNA: TGTGCTAGTGGCTCTGGGACAGGGTACAATTCACCCCTCCACTTT; CDR3 protein: CASGSGTGYNSPLHF
V gene: TRBV6-4; D gene: TRBD1; J gene: TRBJ1-1; clone size: few; CDR3 DNA: TGTGCCAGCAGTATACAGGGGGGGAACACTGAAGCTTTCTTT; CDR3 protein: CASSIQGGNTEAFF
V gene: TRBV6-5; D gene: TRBD1; J gene: TRBJ1-2; clone size: -; CDR3 DNA: TGTGCCAGCAGCGTTAATACAGGGGCGGATGGCTACACCTTC; CDR3 protein: CASSVNTGADGYTF
V gene: TRBV3-1/TRBV3-2; D gene: -; J gene: TRBJ1-1; clone size: -; CDR3 DNA: TGTGCCAGCAGCCAAGCCTCAGAAGCTTTCTTT; CDR3 protein: CASSQASEAFF
V gene: TRBV27; D gene: -; J gene: TRBJ1-6; clone size: -; CDR3 DNA: TGTGCCAGCAGTCCCGACAGCACTTCACCCCTCCACTTT; CDR3 protein: CASSPDSTSPLHF
V gene: TRBV7-8; D gene: -; J gene: TRBJ2-2; clone size: -; CDR3 DNA: TGTGCCAGCAGCGCCGGGACGGGGAACACCGGGGAGCTGTTTTTT; CDR3 protein: CASSAGTGNTGELFF
V gene: TRBV5-4; D gene: TRBD2; J gene: TRBJ2-2; clone size: -; CDR3 DNA: TGTGCCAGCACTCTGGGGACGGGAGGGCCCGGAGGCACCGGGGAGCTGTTTTTT; CDR3 protein: CASTLGTGGPGGTGELFF
V gene: TRBV11-2; D gene: -; J gene: TRBJ1-2; clone size: -; CDR3 DNA: TGTGCCAGCAGCTTAAAGGTGGATTATGGCTACACCTTC; CDR3 protein: CASSLKVDYGYTF
V gene: TRBV19; D gene: TRBD1; J gene: TRBJ1-1; clone size: once; CDR3 DNA: TGTGCCAGTAGTATAACGGTGGACAGGGAAGCTTTCTTT; CDR3 protein: CASSITVDREAFF
V gene: TRBV5-1; D gene: -; J gene: TRBJ2-3; clone size: -; CDR3 DNA: TGCGCCAGCAGCCCGGGATTTACAGATACGCAGTATTTT; CDR3 protein: CASSPGFTDTQYF
V gene: TRBV25-1; D gene: TRBD1; J gene: TRBJ1-1; clone size: -; CDR3 DNA: TGTGCCAGCACCTACAGGGGGGGGCTTGAAGCTTTCTTT; CDR3 protein: CASTYRGGLEAFF
V gene: TRBV19; D gene: -; J gene: TRBJ2-6; clone size: -; CDR3 DNA: TGTGCCAGTAGTATATTAGGGACAGGGGCCAACGTCCTGACTTTC; CDR3 protein: CASSILGTGANVLTF
V gene: TRBV2; D gene: -; J gene: TRBJ2-1; clone size: -; CDR3 DNA: TGTGCCAGCAGTGGTGGGGACCAAGCTTTATACAATGAGCAGTTCTTC; CDR3 protein: CASSGGDQALYNEQFF
V gene: TRBV7-6; D gene: -; J gene: TRBJ2-1; clone size: once; CDR3 DNA: TGTGCCAGCAGCTTCCGAGAGGGGCTAACCTCCGGCAATGAGCAGTTCTTC; CDR3 protein: CASSFREGLTSGNEQFF
V gene: TRBV2; D gene: -; J gene: TRBJ1-2; clone size: -; CDR3 DNA: TGTGCCAGCAGCGCACGGGACGGAACTAACTATGGCTACACCTTC; CDR3 protein: CASSARDGTNYGYTF
V gene: TRBV11-2; D gene: TRBD2; J gene: TRBJ2-3; clone size: once; CDR3 DNA: TGTGCCAGCAGCTTCCGACTAGCGGGAGTTATAGATACGCAGTATTTT; CDR3 protein: CASSFRLAGVIDTQYF
V gene: TRBV3-1/TRBV3-2; D gene: TRBD2; J gene: TRBJ2-1; clone size: -; CDR3 DNA: TGTGCCAGCAGCCAAGGTGGACTAGCGGGAAACAATGAGCAGTTCTTC; CDR3 protein: CASSQGGLAGNNEQFF
V gene: TRBV6-5; D gene: -; J gene: TRBJ2-7; clone size: -; CDR3 DNA: TGTGCCAGCAGTTACGGTTTGAACGAGCAGTACTTC; CDR3 protein: CASSYGLNEQYF
V gene: TRBV10-1; D gene: TRBD1; J gene: TRBJ2-3; clone size: -; CDR3 DNA: TGCGCCAGCAGTCGGACAGGACCCACAGATACGCAGTATTTT; CDR3 protein: CASSRTGPTDTQYF
V gene: TRBV29-1; D gene: -; J gene: TRBJ1-1; clone size: -; CDR3 DNA: TGCAGCGTTCCCGGGAGGGGAGCTTTCTTT; CDR3 protein: CSVPGRGAFF
V gene: TRBV7-9; D gene: -; J gene: TRBJ1-2; clone size: -; CDR3 DNA: TGTGCCAGCAGCGCCGAGGGCCAGAGCTCGTTTGGCTACACCTTC; CDR3 protein: CASSAEGQSSFGYTF
V gene: TRBV27; D gene: TRBD1; J gene: TRBJ1-2; clone size: once; CDR3 DNA: TGTGCCAGCAGTTTCCTACAGGGGACTGGCTACACCTTC; CDR3 protein: CASSFLQGTGYTF
V gene: TRBV3-1/TRBV3-2; D gene: -; J gene: TRBJ2-1; clone size: -; CDR3 DNA: TGTGCCAGCAGCCAAGATGAAAGGTTAAGTAGTAGCTCCTACAATGAGCAGTTCTTC; CDR3 protein: CASSQDERLSSSSYNEQFF
V gene: TRBV4-1; D gene: -; J gene: TRBJ1-1; clone size: -; CDR3 DNA: TGCGCCAGCAGCCAAGAAACTTCGCCGGGCTCAGCTTTCTTT; CDR3 protein: CASSQETSPGSAFF
V gene: TRBV18; D gene: TRBD1; J gene: TRBJ1-2; clone size: -; CDR3 DNA: TGTGCCAGCTCACCTTCGGGACAGGGAAACTATGGCTACACCTTC; CDR3 protein: CASSPSGQGNYGYTF
V gene: TRBV2; D gene: TRBD1; J gene: TRBJ2-7; clone size: -; CDR3 DNA: TGTGCCAGCCAGGGACAGGCCTACGAGCAGTACTTC; CDR3 protein: CASQGQAYEQYF
V gene: TRBV19; D gene: TRBD1; J gene: TRBJ1-2; clone size: -; CDR3 DNA: TGTGCCAGTAGGGAGACAGGGGGCGTTAAGAATGGCTACACCTTC; CDR3 protein: CASRETGGVKNGYTF
V gene: TRBV6-1; D gene: -; J gene: TRBJ2-7; clone size: -; CDR3 DNA: TGTGCCAGCAGTGAGGGGGCAGGAAGTTACTACGAGCAGTACTTC; CDR3 protein: CASSEGAGSYYEQYF
V gene: TRBV11-2; D gene: TRBD1; J gene: TRBJ1-2; clone size: -; CDR3 DNA: TGTGCCAGCACCAGGGACAGGGGCACCATTGGGGGCTACACCTTC; CDR3 protein: CASTRDRGTIGGYTF
V gene: TRBV10-3; D gene: TRBD1; J gene: TRBJ1-2; clone size: -; CDR3 DNA: TGTGCCATCGGATCCGGGACAGCAGATGGCTACACCTTC; CDR3 protein: CAIGSGTADGYTF
V gene: TRBV2; D gene: -; J gene: TRBJ2-5; clone size: -; CDR3 DNA: TGTGCCAACAGTCCTAGCGTACAAGAGACCCAGTACTTC; CDR3 protein: CANSPSVQETQYF
V gene: TRBV10-1; D gene: -; J gene: TRBJ2-7; clone size: -; CDR3 DNA: TGCGCCAGCGGGCCAGGGTCCTACGAGCAGTACTTC; CDR3 protein: CASGPGSYEQYF
V gene: TRBV7-2; D gene: -; J gene: TRBJ2-1; clone size: -; CDR3 DNA: TGTGCCAGCAGCTTAAAAGGAACTGGGTACAATGAGCAGTTCTTC; CDR3 protein: CASSLKGTGYNEQFF
V gene: TRBV7-9; D gene: -; J gene: TRBJ2-5; clone size: -; CDR3 DNA: TGTGCCAGCAGCTTAGCGCAGGGGCAAGAGACCCAGTACTTC; CDR3 protein: CASSLAQGQETQYF
V gene: TRBV5-4; D gene: TRBD2; J gene: TRBJ2-5; clone size: -; CDR3 DNA: TGTGCCAGCAGCTTGGATATAGCGGGATTTTGGGAGACCCAGTACTTC; CDR3 protein: CASSLDIAGFWETQYF
V gene: TRBV5-4; D gene: -; J gene: TRBJ2-5; clone size: -; CDR3 DNA: TGTGCCAGCAGCCGCGAGGGGACACTACAAGAGACCCAGTACTTC; CDR3 protein: CASSREGTLQETQYF
V gene: TRBV27; D gene: -; J gene: TRBJ1-6; clone size: -; CDR3 DNA: TGTGCCAGCAGTCCCCCGAGCTCCTATAATTCACCCCTCCACTTT; CDR3 protein: CASSPPSSYNSPLHF
V gene: TRBV12-3/TRBV12-4; D gene: -; J gene: TRBJ2-5; clone size: -; CDR3 DNA: TGTGCCAGCAGTTTACGGCTAGAAGAGACCCAGTACTTC; CDR3 protein: CASSLRLEETQYF
V gene: TRBV7-6; D gene: TRBD2; J gene: TRBJ2-1; clone size: -; CDR3 DNA: TGTGCCAGCAGCCCATACCGCCCTAGCGGAGCCGGCTACAATGAGCAGTTCTTC; CDR3 protein: CASSPYRPSGAGYNEQFF
V gene: TRBV7-9; D gene: TRBD2; J gene: TRBJ2-1; clone size: -; CDR3 DNA: TGTGCCAGCAGCCCCAGGCGGGGGAGCTCCTACAATGAGCAGTTCTTC; CDR3 protein: CASSPRRGSSYNEQFF
V gene: TRBV6-5; D gene: TRBD1; J gene: TRBJ2-2; clone size: -; CDR3 DNA: TGTGCCAGCACACAGGGGCAGGGCGGGGAGCTGTTTTTT; CDR3 protein: CASTQGQGGELFF
V gene: TRBV3-1/TRBV3-2; D gene: TRBD1; J gene: TRBJ1-2; clone size: -; CDR3 DNA: TGTGCCAGCAGCCAGAGAAATCAGGGGGTTTATGGCTACACCTTC; CDR3 protein: CASSQRNQGVYGYTF
V gene: TRBV4-2; D gene: -; J gene: TRBJ1-1; clone size: -; CDR3 DNA: TGTGCCAGCAGCCAAGATCCGGCAGCCTCGAACACTGAAGCTTTCTTT; CDR3 protein: CASSQDPAASNTEAFF